This T cell receptor (beta chain) stems from a study of response to subunit inactivated influenza vaccine. This clonotype has more than one count but fewer than ten. Its target is unknown. The study's findings and limits: Authors suggested that a seasonal influenza vaccination recruits few new T cells each time.

The trim removed 5 bases at V and 4 bases at J, leaving 9 bases unmatched. CDR3 size: 15 residues. MiXCR was run by TCRdb on the RT-PCR reads, yielding one entry per CDR3 protein. In the table there are some 600,000 distinct CDR3 sequences, about 15% of which are singletons. Specimen: PBMCs from blood, collected 14 to 15 days before vaccination. The V gene is TRBV12-3 or TRBV12-4, the J gene TRBJ2-3, with 7 bases fitting TRBD1. This receptor was obtained from a man aged 50 or older who received an inactivated influenza vaccine. CDR3 residues: CASSSRDRRPDTQYF. The DNA of the CDR3 is TGTGCCAGCAGTAGTCGGGACAGACGTCCAGATACGCAGTATTTT.